These 27 T cell receptor beta chains were all obtained from the same sample, sequenced in a study of shared T cell receptors in the human thymus. Data came from immunoSEQ multiplex PCR; TCRdb stores just in-frame clones and leaves some out. This table has some 700,000 clones, 80% to 90% appearing once. In addition, the sample was reused for a study of human thymus T cells.

Material: thymocytes. These receptors all come from a girl under three years old with a congenital heart defect.

CDR3 coding DNA: TGTGCCAGCAGTTTGAAGGAACTATATGGCTACACCTTC. This encodes CASSLKELYGYTF. The chain combines TRBV28 with TRBJ1-2, with D hard to call. This CDR3 spans 13 amino acids. Germline V lookup: CDR1 MDHEN, CDR2 SYDVKM. V lost 3 bases to trimming and J lost 5 bases, with 10 bases between them.

The chain employs TRBV14 and TRBJ2-3; D unclear. The CDR3 covers 12 residues. Trimming took off 11 bases at V and 0 bases at J, with 9 bases between the two ends. The V gene's germline CDR1 is SGHDN and CDR2 FVKESK. CDR3 sequence (DNA): TGTGCCTGCGCGACTAGCACAGATACGCAGTATTTT. Translation gives CACATSTDTQYF.

The rearrangement joins TRBV9 to TRBJ1-2; D possibly corresponds to TRBD1 (5 bases). Trimming left V 2 bases short and J 1 base short, with 21 bases between. Germline CDR1 SGDLS, CDR2 YYNGEE. The CDR3 has 18 amino acids. CDR3 amino acids: CASSVRPSRREFNYGYTF. The CDR3 region has the DNA TGTGCCAGCAGCGTTCGCCCCAGCCGCAGGGAATTTAACTATGGCTACACCTTC.

V and J are TRBV6-5 and TRBJ1-2; tentatively, D is TRBD1 (6 bases). Deletions cut 0 bases from V and 4 bases from J, with 15 bases between. CDR1 is MNHEY, CDR2 SVGAGI, per germline. The CDR3 has 16 amino acids. As DNA, the CDR3 is TGTGCCAGCAGTTACTCGAGATTTAGCAGGGGCTATGGCTACACCTTC. Translating it yields CASSYSRFSRGYGYTF.

This clone was picked up one time. The chain has TRBV7-9 and TRBJ1-1; tentatively, D is TRBD1 (5 bases). The V gene's germline CDR1 is SEHNR and CDR2 FQNEAQ (reference sequence). This CDR3 has 17 amino acids. V was shortened by 7 bases and J by 1 base, with 22 bases between the two germline ends. CDR3 sequence reads: CASNLGGVYTSNTEAFF. In nucleotides, the CDR3 is TGTGCCAGCAACCTCGGGGGGGTATATACTTCGAACACTGAAGCTTTCTTT.

V is TRBV30 and J is TRBJ2-3, with TRBD2 matching 9 bases. Per the germline V gene, CDR1 is GTSNPN and CDR2 is SVGIG (reference sequence). CDR3 length equals 18 residues. V dropped 5 bases and J dropped 5; count of bases not matched to a gene: 20. CDR3 bases: TGTGCCTGGCTTCAGTCGGGGCGGGGGGGCCTTTTCGAAGATACGCAGTATTTT. It specifies CAWLQSGRGGLFEDTQYF.

This clone was counted once. The CDR3 DNA is TGTGCCAGCAGCTTAGAAACAGGTGACGGCAATCAGCCCCAGCATTTT. Translated: CASSLETGDGNQPQHF. V is TRBV7-2 and J is TRBJ1-5, with D perhaps matching TRBD1 (5 bases). Trimming removed 1 base at V and 2 bases at J, with 12 bases between. From germline, CDR1 is SGHTA and CDR2 FQGNSA. This CDR3 contains 16 residues.

This clone has more than one count but fewer than ten. The chain uses TRBV14 and TRBJ1-3; the D gene is possibly TRBD1 (5 bases). The germline V and J ends were trimmed by 0 bases and 3 bases, with 9 bases remaining between them. The CDR3 contains 15 residues. Germline CDR1 SGHDN, CDR2 FVKESK. In nucleotides, the CDR3 is TGTGCCAGCAGCCAAGATCCGACAGTTGGAAACACCATATATTTT. Translation gives CASSQDPTVGNTIYF. Together with reference TRBV14 and TRBJ1-3, the CDR3 gives the full variable domain: EAGVTQFPSHSVIEKGQTVTLRCDPISGHDNLYWYRRVMGKEIKFLLHFVKESKQDESGMPNNRFLAERTGGTYSTLKVQPAELEDSGVYFCASSQDPTVGNTIYFGEGSWLTVV.

The chain has TRBV28 and TRBJ1-3, with 9 bases identical to TRBD1. Germline CDR1 reads MDHEN; CDR2 reads SYDVKM. The length of the CDR3 is 17 residues. Trimming removed 3 bases from V and 0 bases from J; junction bases left unmatched: 6. CDR3 nucleotides: TGTGCCAGCAGTTTCGAGCGGACAGGGGCCTCTGGAAACACCATATATTTT. Its protein product is CASSFERTGASGNTIYF.

CDR3 loop: CASRFSRSGNTIYF. CDR3 nucleotides: TGTGCCAGCAGATTCAGTCGCTCTGGAAACACCATATATTTT. The chain couples TRBV11-2 to TRBJ1-3; no reliable D call. Germline values: CDR1 SGHAT, CDR2 FQNNGV. The CDR3 contains 14 residues. The V and J ends lost 6 bases and 0 bases respectively, with 9 bases between them.

J is TRBJ1-1 and V is TRBV30; perhaps TRBD1 as D (5 bases). Germline loops: CDR1 GTSNPN, CDR2 SVGIG (reference sequence). The CDR3 is made up of 14 amino acids. V was cut by 4 bases and J by 7 bases, with 19 bases left in between. The CDR3 sequence is CAWNVGGGRGEAFF. The DNA for the CDR3 is TGTGCCTGGAACGTTGGGGGGGGACGGGGTGAAGCTTTCTTT.

The CDR3 sequence is CASQDNRQETQYF. The CDR3 DNA reads TGTGCCAGTCAGGACAACCGCCAAGAGACCCAGTACTTC. The rearrangement joins TRBV2 to TRBJ2-5, with D perhaps TRBD1 (5 bases). This CDR3 has 13 residues. Looked up from germline, CDR1 is SNHLY and CDR2 is FYNNEI. V lost 9 bases, J lost 1 base, and 12 bases lay in between.

This chain uses TRBV27 with TRBJ2-1; TRBD1 aligns across 7 bases. Germline CDR1 and CDR2: MNHEY and SMNVEV (reference sequence). J lost 0 bases, V lost 2 bases, and 10 bases had no gene match. The CDR3 runs to 18 residues. CDR3 sequence reads: CASSLKFLGQSSYNEQFF. The CDR3, as DNA: TGTGCCAGCAGTTTAAAATTCTTGGGACAGAGCTCCTACAATGAGCAGTTCTTC.

The V and J genes are TRBV5-1 and TRBJ1-1, with 7 bases that match TRBD1. Trimming took 0 bases from V and 9 from J; bases not matched to a gene: 8. The CDR3 covers 14 residues. Germline V gives CDR1 SGHRS, CDR2 YFSETQ. The CDR3 DNA reads as TGCGCCAGCAGCTTGGGCGGACAGGATTGTAAAGCTTTCTTT. Its protein is CASSLGGQDCKAFF.

This rearrangement joins TRBV18 to TRBJ2-7; perhaps TRBD2 as D (5 bases). The CDR3 consists of 12 residues. V lost 3 bases to trimming and J lost 3 bases, with 6 bases between them. Per the germline V gene, CDR1 is KGHSH and CDR2 is LQKENI. Written as DNA, the CDR3 is TGTGCCAGCTCACCTCGGGGCTACGAGCAGTACTTC. It encodes CASSPRGYEQYF.

The gene calls are TRBV6-4 and TRBJ2-3, with D unresolved. This CDR3 region has 11 residues. Germline CDR1 reads MRHNA; CDR2 reads SNTAGT. V was clipped by 11 bases and J by 3 bases, with 9 bases between them. The CDR3 DNA sequence: TGTGCCTTTCGGCGGACAGATACGCAGTATTTT. This gives the protein CAFRRTDTQYF.

The chain joins TRBV14 to TRBJ1-1, with 11 bases aligning to TRBD1. V trimming: 4 bases; J trimming: 5 bases; junction bases outside the gene matches: 12. CDR3 length: 17 amino acids. The germline V gene encodes CDR1 SGHDN and CDR2 FVKESK. CDR3 DNA: TGTGCCAGCAGCCCGCCCCCGGACAGGGGGCATGTTACTGAAGCTTTCTTT. Amino acids: CASSPPPDRGHVTEAFF.

The V and J genes are TRBV18 and TRBJ1-2, with 7 bases fitting TRBD1. With 5 bases clipped from V and 1 base from J, the junction kept 16 bases outside the gene matches. The germline CDR1 and CDR2 sequences are KGHSH and LQKENI. The CDR3 consists of 18 residues. CDR3 in amino acids: CASSATIRGGPINYGYTF. CDR3 nucleotides: TGTGCCAGCTCAGCTACTATTCGAGGGGGCCCGATTAACTATGGCTACACCTTC. Full variable domain (missing parts from reference TRBV18 and TRBJ1-2): NAGVMQNPRHLVRRRGQEARLRCSPMKGHSHVYWYRQLPEEGLKFMVYLQKENIIDESGMPKERFSAEFPKEGPSILRIQQVVRGDSAAYFCASSATIRGGPINYGYTFGSGTRLTVV.

This clone was counted a single time. This chain links TRBV28 with TRBJ2-1, with TRBD2 matching over 13 bases. The germline CDR1 and CDR2 sequences are MDHEN and SYDVKM. Germline trimming cut 4 bases from V and 0 bases from J; bases unmatched to any gene: 9. CDR3 length: 19 amino acids. DNA for the CDR3: TGTGCCAGCAGTTCCCGGACTAGCGGGGGTTCCTCCTCCTACAATGAGCAGTTCTTC. As protein: CASSSRTSGGSSSYNEQFF.

The chain uses TRBV6-1 and TRBJ2-7; perhaps TRBD1 as D (5 bases). Germline CDR1 MNHNS, CDR2 SASEGT. The germline V and J ends were trimmed by 6 bases and 4 bases, with 19 bases remaining between them. The CDR3 has 15 amino acids. The CDR3 DNA sequence: TGTGCCAGCAGGGCGGACACTCTTAAGGGTTACGAGCAGTACTTC. Amino acid sequence: CASRADTLKGYEQYF.

This clone was found once. The chain carries TRBV5-1 and TRBJ1-2; 11 nucleotides agree with TRBD1. Per the germline V gene, CDR1 is SGHRS and CDR2 is YFSETQ. The CDR3 contains 16 residues. With 3 bases clipped from V and 1 base from J, the junction kept 5 bases outside the gene matches. CDR3 amino acids: CASSYRTGGYNYGYTF. The CDR3, as DNA: TGCGCCAGCAGCTACAGGACAGGGGGCTATAACTATGGCTACACCTTC.

The chain carries TRBV6-6 and TRBJ1-2; D gene unclear. This CDR3 is built from 15 residues. V shed 2 bases and J shed 3 bases, with 13 bases lying between them. Germline-derived CDR1 and CDR2 are MNHNY and SVGAGI (reference sequence). The CDR3 DNA follows: TGTGCCAGCAGTTACCTTATTAGGAGGGACTATGGCTACACCTTC. Translated: CASSYLIRRDYGYTF.

This chain links TRBV6-5 with TRBJ2-3; 7 nucleotides match TRBD1. Per germline, CDR1 MNHEY and CDR2 SVGAGI. The CDR3 is 15 residues long. V dropped 5 bases and J dropped 2; count of bases not matched to a gene: 7. This chain's CDR3 is CASSNPDRDTDTQYF. The CDR3 DNA reads as TGTGCCAGCAGTAACCCAGACAGGGACACAGATACGCAGTATTTT.

The genes are TRBV6-4 and TRBJ1-2; D is ambiguous. The ends were cut back, 3 bases at V and 0 bases at J, with 14 bases in the middle. This CDR3 region has 16 residues. In germline, CDR1 is MRHNA, CDR2 SNTAGT. CDR3 sequence: CASSDLLKPPNYGYTF. As DNA, the CDR3 is TGTGCCAGCAGTGATCTTCTCAAGCCGCCTAACTATGGCTACACCTTC.

The CDR3 region has the DNA TGTGCCAGCAGCTCCACAGAAGGCCGGGGGGGACAAGAGACCCAGTACTTC. Translating gives CASSSTEGRGGQETQYF. The chain links TRBV11-3 to TRBJ2-5; 8 nucleotides match TRBD2. Germline assignment: CDR1 SGHNT and CDR2 YENEEA. This CDR3 has 17 residues. V shed 4 bases, J shed 2 bases, and the junction held 12 bases outside the gene matches.

The genes are TRBV5-1 and TRBJ1-1; weak D call: TRBD1 (5 bases). V was trimmed by 0 bases and J by 9 bases, leaving 9 bases between them. Per germline, CDR1 SGHRS and CDR2 YFSETQ. The length of the CDR3 is 12 residues. CDR3 region: CASSLDGQKAFF. CDR3 DNA sequence: TGCGCCAGCAGCTTGGATGGACAAAAAGCTTTCTTT.

The genes are TRBV2 and TRBJ2-7, with D possibly being TRBD2 (6 bases). Germline V CDR1 and CDR2: SNHLY, FYNNEI. The V end was cut by 2 bases, the J end by 2 bases, with 16 bases between. This CDR3 contains 16 residues. CDR3 region: CASSENPRGGTYEQYF. CDR3 sequence (DNA): TGTGCCAGCAGTGAAAACCCCCGGGGCGGGACCTACGAGCAGTACTTC.